These T cell receptor beta chains were read from a single sample in a study of cytomegalovirus exposure and HLA in healthy donors. Clones were read by immunoSEQ multiplex PCR, and TCRdb kept only the in-frame ones, dropping some. In the table there are about 120,000 clones, 70% to 85% of which are singletons. Source material: PBMCs. These receptors were collected from a woman between 35 and 50 years old in good health and CMV-seropositive. Both conserved end residues are part of each CDR3. D genes are given only for firm matches. Clone size is stated in some rows and not others, as once, few, many or a class when expanded.

CDR3aa	CDR3nt	d_gene	v_gene	j_gene	len	abundance
CASSSNRGQGANSYTF	TGTGCCAGCAGCTCTAACCGAGGACAGGGGGCGAATAGCTACACCTTC	TRBD1	TRBV5-4	TRBJ1-2	16	-
CASSLGNTGGDGYTF	TGCGCCAGCAGCTTGGGGAATACAGGGGGCGATGGCTACACCTTC	TRBD1	TRBV5-1	TRBJ1-2	15	-
CASKGSGGNTEAFF	TGTGCCAGTAAAGGGTCGGGGGGTAATACTGAAGCTTTCTTT	-	TRBV10-3	TRBJ1-1	14	few
CAISELPQGTQYF	TGTGCCATCAGTGAGTTGCCTCAGGGTACGCAGTATTTT	-	TRBV10-3	TRBJ2-3	13	-
CASSVLRGQGGETQYF	TGTGCCAGCAGTGTCCTCCGGGGACAGGGGGGAGAGACCCAGTACTTC	TRBD1	TRBV2	TRBJ2-5	16	-
CASRVTVAANYGYTF	TGCGCCAGCAGGGTGACAGTGGCTGCTAACTATGGCTACACCTTC	-	TRBV4-1	TRBJ1-2	15	-
CASKDRDRVNTEAFF	TGTGCCAGCAAAGACCGGGACAGGGTCAACACTGAAGCTTTCTTT	TRBD1	TRBV6-6	TRBJ1-1	15	-
CASSFSGTSDTQYF	TGCGCCAGCAGCTTTTCCGGGACATCAGATACGCAGTATTTT	-	TRBV5-1	TRBJ2-3	14	-
CASSPFVTGGYTF	TGTGCCAGCAGCCCTTTCGTTACGGGTGGCTACACCTTC	-	TRBV7-2	TRBJ1-2	13	-
CASSPGAPGYGYTF	TGTGCCAGCTCACCAGGGGCTCCCGGCTATGGCTACACCTTC	-	TRBV18	TRBJ1-2	14	-
CAWSVGTAGPEKLFF	TGTGCCTGGAGCGTTGGGACAGCTGGACCTGAAAAACTGTTTTTT	TRBD1	TRBV30	TRBJ1-4	15	once
CASSLAGTGTYNEQFF	TGTGCCAGCAGCTTGGCCGGGACAGGGACCTACAATGAGCAGTTCTTC	TRBD1	TRBV7-2	TRBJ2-1	16	-
CAISESVRRETQYF	TGTGCCATCAGTGAGTCAGTAAGGAGGGAGACCCAGTACTTC	-	TRBV10-3	TRBJ2-5	14	-
CASSLERGSNTEAFF	TGTGCCAGCAGTTTAGAAAGGGGCTCGAACACTGAAGCTTTCTTT	-	TRBV27	TRBJ1-1	15	once
CASSQGGGSGTYEQYF	TGCGCCAGCAGCCAAGGGGGGGGTAGCGGTACCTACGAGCAGTACTTC	TRBD2	TRBV4-1	TRBJ2-7	16	-
CASRSLSGNTIYF	TGTGCCAGCAGGTCTCTCTCTGGAAACACCATATATTTT	-	TRBV7-9	TRBJ1-3	13	few
CASSLKARGSGLTDTQYF	TGTGCCAGCAGCTTAAAGGCTCGGGGATCGGGCCTCACAGATACGCAGTATTTT	-	TRBV7-3	TRBJ2-3	18	few
CASSLVISGANVLTF	TGTGCCAGTAGTCTTGTAATCTCTGGGGCCAACGTCCTGACTTTC	-	TRBV19	TRBJ2-6	15	-
CSVLSQGSGNTIYF	TGCAGCGTTCTATCACAGGGTTCAGGAAACACCATATATTTT	-	TRBV29-1	TRBJ1-3	14	-
CASSSFRGAADTQYF	TGTGCCTCTTCTTCCTTCAGGGGAGCCGCAGATACGCAGTATTTT	-	TRBV6-5	TRBJ2-3	15	-
CASSTPGQRNTIYF	TGTGCCAGCAGCACACCGGGACAAAGAAACACCATATATTTT	-	TRBV7-9	TRBJ1-3	14	-
CASSPSQAAAPSEQYF	TGCGCCAGCAGCCCGAGCCAGGCCGCTGCCCCAAGCGAGCAGTACTTC	-	TRBV5-1	TRBJ2-7	16	-
CASSQLTGTGALTDTQYF	TGCGCCAGCAGCCAATTAACCGGGACAGGGGCCCTCACAGATACGCAGTATTTT	TRBD1	TRBV4-3	TRBJ2-3	18	few
CASSYRSDSAYEQYF	TGTGCCAGCAGTTACAGGTCGGACAGCGCCTACGAGCAGTACTTC	-	TRBV6-5	TRBJ2-7	15	few
CASSAELANNEQFF	TGTGCCAGCAGCGCTGAACTAGCGAACAATGAGCAGTTCTTC	TRBD2	TRBV2	TRBJ2-1	14	-
CASSRGNSYNEQFF	TGTGCCAGCAGCCGGGGGAACTCCTACAATGAGCAGTTCTTC	-	TRBV5-4	TRBJ2-1	14	once
CASSPQGYGYTF	TGCGCCAGCAGCCCACAGGGGTATGGCTACACCTTC	TRBD1	TRBV5-1	TRBJ1-2	12	-
CASSLESDGYYTEAFF	TGTGCCAGCAGCTTAGAAAGTGACGGGTATTACACTGAAGCTTTCTTT	-	TRBV7-8	TRBJ1-1	16	-
CASSVRVNTEAFF	TGTGCCAGCAGCGTCCGGGTCAACACTGAAGCTTTCTTT	-	TRBV7-2	TRBJ1-1	13	-
CASSPGREGPGTQYF	TGTGCCAGCTCACCAGGGCGGGAGGGCCCGGGTACGCAGTATTTT	TRBD2	TRBV18	TRBJ2-3	15	few
CATSRDLAVFTYEQYF	TGTGCCACCAGCAGAGATCTTGCGGTGTTCACCTACGAGCAGTACTTC	-	TRBV15	TRBJ2-7	16	-
CASSPPGWGSGAQETQYF	TGTGCCAGCAGCCCCCCCGGGTGGGGTAGCGGCGCCCAAGAGACCCAGTACTTC	-	TRBV7-9	TRBJ2-5	18	-
CASSLGVGGAPSYEQYF	TGTGCCAGCAGCTTGGGTGTTGGGGGGGCCCCCTCCTACGAGCAGTACTTC	-	TRBV5-4	TRBJ2-7	17	once
CASSIDLRRGLSQPQHF	TGTGCCAGTAGTATAGATCTTCGGCGGGGGTTGTCCCAGCCCCAGCATTTT	-	TRBV19	TRBJ1-5	17	-
CASSPWGRLDIQYF	TGTGCCAGCAGCCCCTGGGGGCGGCTCGACATTCAGTACTTC	-	TRBV4-2	TRBJ2-4	14	-
CASSSWDSQETQYF	TGTGCCAGCAGCTCTTGGGACAGCCAAGAGACCCAGTACTTC	TRBD1	TRBV9	TRBJ2-5	14	-
CASSYLATVEAFF	TGTGCCAGCAGTTACCTAGCGACGGTTGAAGCTTTCTTT	-	TRBV6-6	TRBJ1-1	13	-
CASSLAGLAGNEQYF	TGTGCCAGCAGCTTAGCGGGACTAGCGGGGAACGAGCAGTACTTC	TRBD2	TRBV7-9	TRBJ2-7	15	few
CASSDNTLAGGGEQYF	TGTGCCAGCAGTGATAATACCCTAGCGGGAGGGGGCGAGCAGTACTTC	TRBD2	TRBV6-1	TRBJ2-7	16	-